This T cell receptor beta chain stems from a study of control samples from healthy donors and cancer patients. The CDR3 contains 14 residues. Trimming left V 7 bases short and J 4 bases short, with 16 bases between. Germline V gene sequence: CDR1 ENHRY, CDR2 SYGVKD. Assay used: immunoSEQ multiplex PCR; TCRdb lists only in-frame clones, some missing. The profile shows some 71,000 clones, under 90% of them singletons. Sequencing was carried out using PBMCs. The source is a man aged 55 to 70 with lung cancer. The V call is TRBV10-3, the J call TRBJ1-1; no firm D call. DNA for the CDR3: TGTGCCATCACTACGACCTCTCAAGGCACTGAAGCTTTCTTT. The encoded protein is CAITTTSQGTEAFF.